Sequencing of this T cell receptor (beta chain) was carried out in a study of T cell responses to AZD1222 COVID-19 vaccine. Clones were sequenced by immunoSEQ multiplex PCR, and TCRdb holds only the in-frame ones, with some missing. The data show 140,000 to 150,000 clones, roughly nine tenths seen once. The study, taken as a whole, reports: Only six or seven AZD1222 recipients tested seropositive at baseline. It was only after the peak T cell response that any repertoires were sampled.

With regard to this clone: What it recognizes is unknown.

Specimen: peripheral blood, collected 28 days after the second AZD1222 dose. This sequence was found in an adult who received the AZD1222 COVID-19 vaccine.

The CDR3 region is CASSPGLAGVYNEQFF. In nucleotides, the CDR3 is TGTGCCAGCAGCCCAGGACTAGCGGGGGTCTACAATGAGCAGTTCTTC. This sequence joins TRBV5-6 and TRBJ2-1; 13 nucleotides align to TRBD2. With V trimmed by 4 bases and J by 3 bases, 4 bases remained unmatched. Germline V lookup: CDR1 SGHDT, CDR2 YYEEEE. The CDR3 extends over 16 amino acids.